Below, 23 T cell receptor beta chains from the same sample are listed, as sequenced in a study of shared T cell receptors in the human thymus. Repertoires were generated with immunoSEQ multiplex PCR, while TCRdb's copy carries only in-frame clones and drops some. The sample has approximately 490,000 clones, around three quarters seen once. A further study also used this sample, focusing on human thymus T cells.

Sequencing was done on a sample of thymocytes. Receptors originate from a boy younger than two with a congenital heart defect.

This clone was counted between two and nine times. In DNA, the CDR3 is TGTGCCAGCAGTTCCGGGGATATTGGGGGCGCAATTGAAGCTTTCTTT. This codes for CASSSGDIGGAIEAFF. The chain couples TRBV28 to TRBJ1-1; possible D gene TRBD1, 6 bases. Germline V gene lookup returns CDR1 MDHEN and CDR2 SYDVKM. V was shortened by 4 bases and J by 7 bases, with 22 bases between the two germline ends. The CDR3 totals 16 residues.

The chain combines TRBV6-4 with TRBJ2-6; TRBD1 matches 8 bases. Germline assignment: CDR1 MRHNA and CDR2 SNTAGT. V was pared by 5 bases and J by 2 bases, with 8 bases of the junction left unmatched. The CDR3 extends over 17 amino acids. The CDR3 region is CASSRSGGAAGANVLTF. Here the CDR3 DNA reads TGTGCCAGCAGTCGTTCAGGGGGCGCGGCTGGGGCCAACGTCCTGACTTTC.

J is TRBJ2-2 and V is TRBV19; 7 bases line up with TRBD2. From germline, CDR1 is LNHDA and CDR2 SQIVND (reference sequence). The CDR3 length is 16 residues. Trimming at V came to 2 bases and at J to 4 bases, leaving 7 bases not matched to a gene. In DNA, the CDR3 is TGTGCCAGTAGTATATTGCTAGCGGATCCCACCGGGGAGCTGTTTTTT. Encoded protein: CASSILLADPTGELFF.

The chain couples TRBV5-4 to TRBJ2-1, with 15 bases aligning to TRBD2. The trim removed 4 bases at V and 1 base at J, leaving 6 bases unmatched. Germline-derived CDR1 and CDR2 are SGHNT and YYREEE (reference sequence). The length of the CDR3 is 18 residues. CDR3: CASSPGLAGGLSYNEQFF. CDR3 DNA sequence: TGTGCCAGCAGCCCGGGACTAGCGGGAGGCCTTTCCTACAATGAGCAGTTCTTC.

This sequence joins TRBV27 and TRBJ2-7; D is ambiguous. The CDR3 spans 14 residues. The V and J ends lost 3 bases and 7 bases respectively, with 16 bases between them. In germline, CDR1 is MNHEY, CDR2 SMNVEV (reference sequence). CDR3: CASSFRPLGREQYF. As DNA, the CDR3 is TGTGCCAGCAGTTTTCGGCCCCTAGGTAGGGAGCAGTACTTC.

This clone was recorded only once. The J gene is TRBJ2-5, the V gene TRBV14; 8 nucleotides align to TRBD2. J lost 4 bases, V lost 4 bases, and 5 bases had no gene match. There are 14 residues in the CDR3. CDR1 and CDR2 (germline): SGHDN, FVKESK. This CDR3 is CASSPGLGGETQYF. The CDR3 coding sequence is TGTGCCAGCAGCCCGGGACTAGGTGGAGAGACCCAGTACTTC.

The J gene is TRBJ2-7, the V gene TRBV7-2, with 9 bases matching TRBD2. Germline V gives CDR1 SGHTA, CDR2 FQGNSA. V was pared by 5 bases and J by 3 bases, with 5 bases of the junction left unmatched. There are 14 residues in the CDR3. Here the CDR3 reads CASSVTSGFYEQYF. CDR3 coding DNA: TGTGCCAGCAGCGTAACTAGCGGGTTCTACGAGCAGTACTTC.

The chain combines TRBV4-3 with TRBJ2-7, with TRBD2 as a possible D gene (6 bases). V was trimmed by 0 bases and J by 6 bases, leaving 15 bases between them. The CDR3 consists of 15 residues. Germline V gene data show CDR1 as LGHNA and CDR2 as YSLEER. The CDR3 is CASSQEGRRGSEQYF. CDR3 sequence (DNA): TGCGCCAGCAGCCAAGAAGGTAGGAGGGGAAGCGAGCAGTACTTC.

CDR3 nucleotides: TGTGCCAGTAGCCTGGCACAGCGGAGTGAAAAACTGTTTTTT. It yields the protein CASSLAQRSEKLFF. This chain connects TRBV19 to TRBJ1-4; D not resolved. Germline assignment: CDR1 LNHDA and CDR2 SQIVND (reference sequence). This CDR3 is built from 14 residues. With 6 bases removed from V and 7 bases from J, the gap between germline ends came to 15 bases.

As DNA, the CDR3 is TGCGCCAGCAGTGAGAAGTGGGTCGGGATAGGCGAGCAGTACTTC. Protein: CASSEKWVGIGEQYF. The V call is TRBV10-1, the J call TRBJ2-7; TRBD2 is a possible D gene (5 bases). Germline loops: CDR1 WNHNN, CDR2 SYGVQD (reference sequence). Trimming removed 2 bases at V and 6 bases at J, with 17 bases between. This CDR3 has 15 amino acids.

This sequence joins TRBV6-6 and TRBJ2-3, with TRBD1 as a possible D gene (6 bases). V lost 0 bases and J lost 3, with 10 bases in between. The CDR3 consists of 15 residues. Germline-derived CDR1 and CDR2 are MNHNY and SVGAGI (reference sequence). CDR3 residues: CASSYSPRGTDTQYF. The CDR3 region has the DNA TGTGCCAGCAGTTACTCCCCCAGGGGTACAGATACGCAGTATTTT.

The chain recombines TRBV7-6 with TRBJ2-2; 12 bases match TRBD2. This CDR3 comprises 18 residues. With V trimmed by 1 base and J by 4 bases, 7 bases remained unmatched. Per germline, CDR1 SGHVS and CDR2 FNYEAQ. As DNA, the CDR3 is TGTGCCAGCAGCTTAGGAAGCCTAGCGGGAGGGCTCACCGGGGAGCTGTTTTTT. Protein: CASSLGSLAGGLTGELFF.

The chain uses TRBV4-1 and TRBJ1-1, with D unclear. In germline, CDR1 is MGHRA, CDR2 YSYEKL. V lost 4 bases, J lost 11 bases, and 17 bases lay in between. The CDR3 length is 13 residues. CDR3 coding DNA: TGCGCCAGCAGCCCAGGCGGGGAGGGTAGGGCTTTCTTT. As protein: CASSPGGEGRAFF.

The chain links TRBV4-2 to TRBJ1-2; D unclear. Germline loops: CDR1 LGHNA, CDR2 YNFKEQ. This CDR3 contains 15 residues. Trimming shortened V by 0 bases and J by 8 bases, and 16 bases separated the two germline ends. In DNA form, the CDR3 reads TGTGCCAGCAGCCAAGATGAAGGGAGGAGGAGGGGCTACACCTTC. Its translation is CASSQDEGRRRGYTF.

The chain couples TRBV11-3 to TRBJ2-7, with 9 bases fitting TRBD2. Germline CDR1 reads SGHNT; CDR2 reads YENEEA. V lost 5 bases, J lost 5 bases, and 10 bases stayed unmatched. The CDR3 contains 15 residues. This CDR3 is CASSINSGSEDEQYF. The CDR3 DNA reads TGTGCCAGCAGCATAAATAGCGGGAGCGAAGACGAGCAGTACTTC. Full variable domain (outside the CDR3, taken from reference TRBV11-3 and TRBJ2-7): EAGVVQSPRYKIIEKKQPVAFWCNPISGHNTLYWYLQNLGQGPELLIRYENEEAVDDSQLPKDRFSAERLKGVDSTLKIQPAELGDSAVYLCASSINSGSEDEQYFGPGTRLTVT.

J is TRBJ1-2 and V is TRBV2; no firm D call. The CDR3 length is 11 residues. The germline V gene encodes CDR1 SNHLY and CDR2 FYNNEI. V was shortened by 8 bases and J by 12 bases, with 16 bases between the two germline ends. This CDR3 is CASGSEVGDTF. CDR3 sequence (DNA): TGTGCCAGCGGCAGCGAAGTCGGGGACACCTTC.

This clone was seen a handful of times. The rearrangement uses TRBV7-9 and TRBJ1-2, with D tentatively TRBD1 (6 bases). Germline V gene sequence: CDR1 SEHNR, CDR2 FQNEAQ (reference sequence). The CDR3 totals 14 residues. V lost 5 bases and J lost 5, with 15 bases in between. CDR3 bases: TGTGCCAGCAGCCTAGAAGACAGGACTTATGGCTACACCTTC. Its protein product is CASSLEDRTYGYTF.

The genes are TRBV2 and TRBJ2-6; TRBD1 might be the D (6 bases). CDR3 size: 19 residues. V shed 5 bases and J shed 0 bases, with 20 bases lying between them. The germline CDR1 and CDR2 sequences are SNHLY and FYNNEI. The DNA for the CDR3 is TGTGCCAGCAGTTATACGTATTGGACAGCCCTCTCTGGGGCCAACGTCCTGACTTTC. Protein product: CASSYTYWTALSGANVLTF.

The rearrangement links TRBV6-1 to TRBJ1-1; TRBD1 is a possible D gene (6 bases). Between the trimmed V and J ends, which lost 2 bases and 1 base, there was a span of 11 bases. This CDR3 is 15 amino acids long. CDR1 is MNHNS, CDR2 SASEGT, per germline. The CDR3 loop reads CASSEHGGQNTEAFF. The CDR3 nucleotides read TGTGCCAGCAGTGAACATGGGGGACAGAACACTGAAGCTTTCTTT.

This clone was seen only a few times. The V gene is TRBV28, the J gene TRBJ2-7; 7 bases match TRBD2. The V segment lost 5 bases and the J segment 9 bases; nucleotides outside the gene matches: 7. CDR3 size: 12 residues. CDR1 is MDHEN and CDR2 is SYDVKM in the germline V gene. This chain's CDR3 is CASSLRGGGQYF. CDR3 nucleotide sequence: TGTGCCAGCAGTCTCCGGGGCGGGGGGCAGTACTTC. Complete variable domain (other parts from reference TRBV28 and TRBJ2-7): DVKVTQSSRYLVKRTGEKVFLECVQDMDHENMFWYRQDPGLGLRLIYFSYDVKMKEKGDIPEGYSVSREKKERFSLILESASTNQTSMYLCASSLRGGGQYFGPGTRLTVT.

This clone was picked up one time. CDR3 DNA: TGTGCCACCAGCAGAGCCCGACGACAGGGGCTTAGCACAGATACGCAGTATTTT. It translates to CATSRARRQGLSTDTQYF. The rearrangement joins TRBV15 to TRBJ2-3; 8 bases map to TRBD1. The CDR3 totals 18 residues. Germline lookup yields CDR1 LNHNV and CDR2 YYDKDF (reference sequence). V was clipped by 1 base and J by 0 bases; unmatched bases: 9.

This chain uses TRBV5-8 with TRBJ2-1; 13 bases are shared with TRBD2. The germline CDR1 and CDR2 sequences are SGHTS and YDEGEE. V shed 4 bases, J shed 7 bases, and the junction held 5 bases outside the gene matches. This CDR3 spans 15 amino acids. The CDR3 here is CASSPWTSGRNEQFF. The CDR3 bases are TGTGCCAGCAGCCCTTGGACTAGCGGGAGAAATGAGCAGTTCTTC.

This chain connects TRBV6-5 to TRBJ2-7; 7 bases align to TRBD1. There are 13 residues in the CDR3. The V gene end was trimmed by 5 bases and the J gene end by 2 bases; junction bases not matched to a gene: 3. CDR1 is MNHEY and CDR2 is SVGAGI in the germline V gene. CDR3 in amino acids: CASSPDRTYEQYF. DNA for the CDR3: TGTGCCAGCAGTCCGGACAGGACCTACGAGCAGTACTTC.